This TCR beta chain originates from a study of neoadjuvant anti-PD-1 for oral cavity cancer. Study summary: Patients without progression got a fourth dose around day 43.

Measured with immunoSEQ multiplex PCR; TCRdb has only the in-frame clones, and not every one. The data contain approximately 7,600 clones, over 40% of them seen just once; the ten biggest clones take up about 10%. These newly diagnosed stage II-IVA oral cavity squamous cell carcinoma patients had no prior systemic or radiation treatment. Trimming took 2 bases from V and 7 from J, leaving 16 bases between them. The CDR3 runs to 15 residues. Germline V gene sequence: CDR1 MNHNY, CDR2 SVGAGI (reference sequence). The starting material was tumor tissue, obtained before nivolumab (anti-PD-1) treatment. The origin of this receptor is a person aged 35 to 85 with oral cavity squamous cell carcinoma. The chain joins TRBV6-6 to TRBJ2-3, with D perhaps assigned TRBD1 or TRBD2 (5 bases each). CDR3 residues: CASSYRDRADYTQYF. In nucleotides, the CDR3 is TGTGCCAGCAGTTACCGGGACCGGGCTGATTATACGCAGTATTTT.